The present TCR beta chain was sequenced within a study of blood T cell repertoires in COVID-19 (dated by TCRdb to the early 2020s). Turning to the overall study: Samples covering the acute and convalescent phases of COVID-19 were provided by collaborators in the United States, Italy and Spain. The prospective study material was composed of cDNA or gDNA derived from T cells, B-cell-depleted T cells, or PBMCs. The dataset comprised deeply sampled blood TCRbeta repertoires from subjects exposed to, actively infected with, or recovered from COVID-19. The repertoires were released in a freely available public database meant as a resource for research on the immune response to SARS-CoV-2. The samples were drawn from the first 160 participants of the ongoing ImmuneRACE study and from 950 to 1,500 subjects provided by 6 global collaborators. A de-identified subject ID, COVID-19 status, age in years and sex were almost always included in the sample metadata. Where available, HLA class I and class II types were taken from metadata supplied by the sample provider and were not determined by assay-based typing.

In regard to this clone: Its antigen is still unknown. Base qualities are not recorded, but no much larger clone differs from it by a single base.

TCRbeta CDR3 regions were amplified from genomic DNA by means of the immunoSEQ Assay, a bias-controlled multiplex PCR. From the authors' description of their analysis: Within the assay, amplification of reference gene primers was used to estimate how many nucleated cells each sample contained. Sequence reads were collapsed and filtered to measure the absolute abundance of every unique TCRbeta CDR3 rearrangement. For each sample, productive Simpson clonality was calculated by taking the square root of Simpson's diversity index across productive rearrangements. TCRdb carries this immuneACCESS record with in-frame sequences only. Its versions omit some clonotypes, under half of them owing to an unresolved V gene in the studies checked, with the rest unexplained. Clone size and the V and J calls come from that table; the DNA yielded D and trimming. The sample data list tens of thousands of clones, and approximately 89% of these were observed just once. About 3.5% of the sample is taken by the ten largest.

The study at large found these results: The quantity of clinical and demographic metadata differed by source and by participant and was supplied without curation.

Collaborating institutions collected whole blood in K2EDTA tubes following their own protocols. For TCRbeta analysis, collaborators shipped samples in one of three forms: frozen whole blood, isolated PBMCs, or DNA extracted from either of those sample types. Spanning cysteine to phenylalanine, the CDR3 consists of 14 amino acids. Kept here is only the CDR3 DNA, which spans 42 bases and is read in frame from base 1. V and J are trimmed by 6 bases and 0 bases, and the gene matches miss 4 bases of the junction. In the germline V gene, CDR1 corresponds to ENHRY and CDR2 to SYGVKD. The rearranged segments are TRBV10-3 and TRBJ1-1, and 7 junctional nucleotides match TRBD1. Material for sequencing was peripheral blood. The sequence was obtained from a human donor in a cohort sampled during active COVID-19. DNA sequence: TGTGCCATCAGGGGAACAGGGGTGAACACTGAAGCTTTCTTT. It specifies CAIRGTGVNTEAFF.